The T cell receptor beta chain described here comes from a study of cytotoxic CD8 clonotypes in ibrutinib-treated CLL. Overall study context: The patients comprised about a dozen relapsed/refractory and approximately 16 treatment-naive cases, approximately 17 IGHV unmutated. Results showed around 25 partial and 2 complete responses; following median about 68 months, around 14 remained remitted, approximately 12 advanced. Study results and limitations: Clonotypes that were public were uncommon, and they contracted or stayed stable on treatment. Clonality went up at ibrutinib response and then declined back toward baseline at progression.

Generated by immunoSEQ multiplex PCR, the TCRdb table keeps only in-frame clones and is missing some. Of over 75,000 clones in the sample, around 73% were seen once. The CDR3 extends over 12 amino acids. V lost 5 bases, J lost 8 bases, and 9 bases lay in between. CDR1 and CDR2 from the germline V gene are LNHDA and SQIVND (reference sequence). The sample holds one count of this clone. The antigen remains unidentified. The rearrangement links TRBV19 to TRBJ1-4, with a weak D call TRBD1 (5 bases). The sequencing used PBMCs, collected after 12 months of ibrutinib treatment. The TCR comes from a human donor with chronic lymphocytic leukemia. This CDR3 is CASSGGNEKLFF. As DNA, the CDR3 is TGTGCCAGTAGTGGGGGAAACGAAAAACTGTTTTTT.